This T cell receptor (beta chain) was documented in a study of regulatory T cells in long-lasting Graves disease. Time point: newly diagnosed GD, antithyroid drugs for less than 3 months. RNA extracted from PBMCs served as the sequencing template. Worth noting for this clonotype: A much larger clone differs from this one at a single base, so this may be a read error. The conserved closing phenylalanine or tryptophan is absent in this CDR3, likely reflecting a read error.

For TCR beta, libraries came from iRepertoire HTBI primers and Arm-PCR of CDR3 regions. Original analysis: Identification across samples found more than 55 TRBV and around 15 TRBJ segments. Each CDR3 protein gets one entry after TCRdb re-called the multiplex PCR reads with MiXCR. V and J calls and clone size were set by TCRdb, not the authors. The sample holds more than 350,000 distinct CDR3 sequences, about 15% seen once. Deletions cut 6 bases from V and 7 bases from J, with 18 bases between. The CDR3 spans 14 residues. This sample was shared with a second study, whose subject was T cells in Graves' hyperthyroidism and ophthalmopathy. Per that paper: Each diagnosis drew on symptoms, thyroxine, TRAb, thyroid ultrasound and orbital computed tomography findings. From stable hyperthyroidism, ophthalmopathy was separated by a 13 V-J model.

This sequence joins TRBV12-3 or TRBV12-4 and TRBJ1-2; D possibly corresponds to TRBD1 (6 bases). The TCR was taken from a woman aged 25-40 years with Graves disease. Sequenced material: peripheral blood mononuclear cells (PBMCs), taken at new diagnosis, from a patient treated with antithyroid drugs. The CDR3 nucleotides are TGTGCCAGCAGCGCCCCCGACAGGCCCTCTGGCTACACCTTG. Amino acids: CASSAPDRPSGYTL.